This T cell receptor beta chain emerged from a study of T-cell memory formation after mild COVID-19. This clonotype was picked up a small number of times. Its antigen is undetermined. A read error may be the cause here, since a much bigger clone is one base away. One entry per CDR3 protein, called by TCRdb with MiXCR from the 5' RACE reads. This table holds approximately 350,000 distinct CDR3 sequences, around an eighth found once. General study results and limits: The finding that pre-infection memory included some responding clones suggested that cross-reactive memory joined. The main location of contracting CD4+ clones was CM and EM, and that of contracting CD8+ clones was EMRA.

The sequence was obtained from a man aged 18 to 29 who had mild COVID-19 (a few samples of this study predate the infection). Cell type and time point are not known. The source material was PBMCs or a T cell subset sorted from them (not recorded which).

The CDR3 region has the DNA TGCGCCAGCAGCAAACTTCACGGACAGGCGGGAGAGATCCAGTACTTC. Protein: CASSKLHGQAGEIQYF. The rearrangement links TRBV5-1 to TRBJ2-5; tentatively, D is TRBD1 or TRBD2 (7 bases each). The CDR3 consists of 16 residues. Germline V gives CDR1 SGHRS, CDR2 YFSETQ.